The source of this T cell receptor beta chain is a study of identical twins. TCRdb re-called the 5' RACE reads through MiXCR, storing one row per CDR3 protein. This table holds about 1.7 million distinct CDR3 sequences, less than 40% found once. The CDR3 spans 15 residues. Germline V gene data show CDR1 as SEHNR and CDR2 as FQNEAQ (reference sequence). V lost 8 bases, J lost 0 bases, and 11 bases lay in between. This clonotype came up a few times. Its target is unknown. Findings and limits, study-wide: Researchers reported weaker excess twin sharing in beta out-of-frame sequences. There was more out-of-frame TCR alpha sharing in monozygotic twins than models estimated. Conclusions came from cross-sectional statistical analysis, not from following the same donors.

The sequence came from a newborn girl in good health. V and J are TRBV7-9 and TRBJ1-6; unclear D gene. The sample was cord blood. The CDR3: CASSIGSSYNSPLHF. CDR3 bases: TGTGCCAGCTCAATAGGGAGCTCCTATAATTCACCCCTCCACTTT.